This T cell receptor beta chain derives from a study of T cells after yellow fever vaccination (dated by TCRdb to the late 2010s). In the study overall: Libraries from fractions with low cell numbers were prepared with the SMART-Seq v4 Ultra Low Input RNA kit. Two healthy male donors made up the cohort, one aged 18 to 29 years and the other aged 30 to 40 years. Blood samples were taken at several timepoints before and after primary and secondary immunization, and bulk PBMC replicates and cell subsets were isolated. To follow T-cell clones before and after both primary and booster YFV17D yellow fever vaccination, bulk TCR alpha and beta repertoires underwent longitudinal sequencing. Broad study findings and their caveats: Most clones expanded after primary vaccination (about 96% of CD4 and 88% of CD8) were re-detected after the booster, suggesting that broad memory maintenance occurred. Compared with the primary T-cell response, the secondary T-cell response was faster but weaker, reaching its peak on day 5 rather than on day 15. A small share of clonotypes was detected in both CD4 and CD8 compartments, with the overlap likely arising from convergent recombination. Computational filtering was needed because FACS-sorted repertoires could contain abundant contaminating clonotypes from the bulk population. Because only two donors were included in the study, the extent to which the findings can be generalized is limited.

Its CDR3 holds 14 amino acids, cysteine through phenylalanine. Of all the DNA, just the CDR3 is kept, 42 bases in frame from base 1. As encoded in the germline V gene, CDR1 is MGHDK while CDR2 is SYGVNS. Reading the label with the study, this specimen's treatment or condition is: live attenuated yellow fever vaccine strain. Two biological replicates of bulk PBMCs were collected at each blood-draw timepoint. PBMCs were isolated from peripheral blood using a standard Ficoll-Paque protocol. TriZol was used to extract RNA from bulk PBMCs, from CD4 and CD8 fractions, and from dextramer-positive and dextramer-negative fractions. A note on this clonotype: Its antigen remains undetermined. Germline is not matched at one junction end, which may reflect a read error.

Synthesis of TCR cDNA relied on 5'RACE template switching, a step that introduced a universal primer site along with unique molecular identifiers. Priming of cDNA synthesis was performed from both the TCR alpha and TCR beta constant segments. Library amplification used two PCR steps, and the second PCR step added sample barcodes and sequencing adapters. Sequencing of libraries was performed on Illumina HiSeq 2500 (2x100 bp) or NovaSeq (2x150 bp). The authors processed their data as follows. Demultiplexing of reads and collapsing into UMI consensus sequences were performed with MIGEC, and V(D)J alignment was carried out with MiXCR. Clonotypes responding to the vaccine were identified with edgeR on replicate PBMC samples, with the criteria of FDR below 0.01 and a log2 fold change above 5 up to day 15. Bulk clonotypes were assigned CD4 or CD8 identity according to which sequenced CD4 or CD8 repertoire held them at higher abundance. Using fastp at Q25 and MiXCR, TCRdb reprocessed the public reads and kept productive beta chains. Every entry covers one CDR3 protein and lists the most common genes and DNA from its rows. TCRdb's processing, not the authors' own work, is the source of the V and J calls. For this sample the table gives roughly 300,000 distinct CDR3 sequences, of which about 8.3% were detected only once. The ten top clones hold 17% of the sample.

This receptor chain uses TRBV25-1 and TRBJ1-5; a tentative D match to TRBD1 spans 6 bases. The source of this sequence is a man in his late teens or twenties who received the YFV17D yellow fever vaccine. The sequenced sample was PBMCs, obtained approximately 40 days after the first yellow fever vaccination. The CDR3 corresponds to CASSEFGTNQPQHF. The DNA sequence follows: TGTGCCAGCAGCGAATTTGGGACAAATCAGCCCCAGCATTTT.